The 27 T cell receptor beta chains below come from one sample, sequenced in a study of blood T cell repertoires in COVID-19. TCRdb's table, derived via immunoSEQ multiplex PCR, lists solely in-frame clones and lacks some. Of about 310,000 clones detected, more than 75% appear once; the ten largest clones hold 1%. Specimen: peripheral blood. The receptors were sampled from a man aged 50-60 years with active or convalescent COVID-19.

This clone was recorded once. In the same sample, other DNA sequences code for this CDR3. The chain joins TRBV2 to TRBJ1-1; 7 nucleotides agree with TRBD1. The CDR3 has 13 residues. The germline V gene encodes CDR1 SNHLY and CDR2 FYNNEI. Trimming took 9 bases from V and 1 from J; bases not matched to a gene: 5. The CDR3 nucleotides read TGTGCCAGTAGGGGACAGTGGAACACTGAAGCTTTCTTT. Translation: CASRGQWNTEAFF.

The V and J genes are TRBV29-1 and TRBJ1-1, with 7 bases fitting TRBD1. With V trimmed by 0 bases and J by 3 bases, 7 bases remained unmatched. Germline CDR1 and CDR2: SQVTM and ANQGSEA. The CDR3 has 15 residues. CDR3 coding DNA: TGCAGCGTTGAAGATGGGACAGTTCATTACACTGAAGCTTTCTTT. It codes for CSVEDGTVHYTEAFF. The entire variable domain, with the rest obtained from reference TRBV29-1 and TRBJ1-1, is as follows: SAVISQKPSRDICQRGTSLTIQCQVDSQVTMMFWYRQQPGQSLTLIATANQGSEATYESGFVIDKFPISRPNLTFSTLTVSNMSPEDSSIYLCSVEDGTVHYTEAFFGQGTRLTVV.

This chain joins TRBV4-2 and TRBJ1-5; tentative D call: TRBD1 (5 bases). Germline loops: CDR1 LGHNA, CDR2 YNFKEQ. The CDR3 length is 17 residues. Trimming pared 0 bases from V and 0 bases from J, leaving 12 bases between. CDR3 in amino acids: CASSQDNRLDSNQPQHF. CDR3 nucleotides: TGTGCCAGCAGCCAAGACAACAGGCTAGATAGCAATCAGCCCCAGCATTTT.

This sequence joins TRBV4-1 and TRBJ1-2, with D maybe TRBD1 (6 bases). Trimming took 0 bases from V and 7 from J, leaving 9 bases between them. This CDR3 spans 13 amino acids. CDR1 and CDR2 from the germline V gene are MGHRA and YSYEKL. The CDR3 region has the DNA TGCGCCAGCAGCCAAGATCGGGACACTGGCTACACCTTC. This gives the protein CASSQDRDTGYTF.

The gene calls are TRBV27 and TRBJ1-5; D is perhaps TRBD1 (6 bases). Trimming shortened V by 9 bases and J by 3 bases, and 18 bases separated the two germline ends. There are 15 residues in the CDR3. Germline CDR1 and CDR2: MNHEY and SMNVEV (reference sequence). This chain's CDR3 is CASKKFGQYNQPQHF. In DNA form, the CDR3 reads TGTGCCAGTAAAAAGTTCGGACAGTACAATCAGCCCCAGCATTTT.

This clone occurred once. The chain couples TRBV27 to TRBJ1-4, with 8 bases lining up with TRBD1. Germline V gene data show CDR1 as MNHEY and CDR2 as SMNVEV (reference sequence). The CDR3 has 19 amino acids. With 6 bases clipped from V and 8 bases from J, the junction kept 23 bases outside the gene matches. The CDR3 nucleotides read TGTGCCAGCAGAAAAAACATCGGGGACAGGACGGGGAGGGAGGAAAAACTGTTTTTT. Amino acid sequence: CASRKNIGDRTGREEKLFF.

The genes are TRBV5-1 and TRBJ1-6; 7 nucleotides agree with TRBD1. V was clipped by 4 bases and J by 5 bases; unmatched bases: 15. Germline-derived CDR1 and CDR2 are SGHRS and YFSETQ. This CDR3 is 18 amino acids long. The CDR3 nucleotides read TGCGCCAGCAGCCGGGACAGCCCAGGGGCCGGAAATAATTCACCCCTCCACTTT. It encodes CASSRDSPGAGNNSPLHF.

The chain couples TRBV28 to TRBJ1-1; perhaps TRBD1 as D (6 bases). There are 14 residues in the CDR3. Trimming pared 6 bases from V and 8 bases from J, leaving 19 bases between. Germline V gene data show CDR1 as MDHEN and CDR2 as SYDVKM. The CDR3 sequence: CASSPLLRTAEAFF. The CDR3 DNA follows: TGTGCCAGCAGCCCACTCCTCCGGACAGCCGAAGCTTTCTTT.

This chain uses TRBV19 with TRBJ1-5; TRBD1 matches 7 bases. Unmatched junction bases numbered 6, after V lost 4 bases and J lost 3 bases. This CDR3 spans 15 amino acids. Germline V gene lookup returns CDR1 LNHDA and CDR2 SQIVND (reference sequence). The chain's CDR3 is CASSTTGTDNQPQHF. In DNA, the CDR3 is TGTGCCAGTAGTACTACCGGGACAGACAATCAGCCCCAGCATTTT. Full variable domain (missing parts from reference TRBV19 and TRBJ1-5): DGGITQSPKYLFRKEGQNVTLSCEQNLNHDAMYWYRQDPGQGLRLIYYSQIVNDFQKGDIAEGYSVSREKKESFPLTVTSAQKNPTAFYLCASSTTGTDNQPQHFGDGTRLSIL.

The genes are TRBV2 and TRBJ2-7, with D possibly TRBD1 on 5 matching bases. This CDR3 region has 11 residues. V shed 8 bases and J shed 4 bases, with 9 bases lying between them. Germline V lookup: CDR1 SNHLY, CDR2 FYNNEI. For the CDR3, the DNA is TGTGCCAGCCGCAGGGTGTACGAGCAGTACTTC. Translating it yields CASRRVYEQYF.

The chain uses TRBV7-2 and TRBJ1-5, with D possibly being TRBD1 (6 bases). CDR3 length: 14 amino acids. Between the trimmed V and J ends, which lost 4 bases and 6 bases, there was a span of 13 bases. CDR1 and CDR2 from the germline V gene are SGHTA and FQGNSA. The CDR3 loop is CASSSRGGGQPQHF. The CDR3 DNA reads TGTGCCAGCAGCTCCAGGGGAGGGGGTCAGCCCCAGCATTTT.

This sequence joins TRBV2 and TRBJ1-4; D possibly corresponds to TRBD1 (6 bases). Trimming shortened V by 5 bases and J by 6 bases, and 13 bases separated the two germline ends. This CDR3 has 14 residues. In germline, CDR1 is SNHLY, CDR2 FYNNEI. The CDR3 DNA sequence: TGTGCCAGCAGTAACAGGGTTTGGGATGAAAAACTGTTTTTT. Encoded protein: CASSNRVWDEKLFF.

The chain uses TRBV2 and TRBJ2-5; tentative D call: TRBD2 (6 bases). The germline V gene has CDR1 SNHLY and CDR2 FYNNEI. The V gene lost 1 base and the J gene lost 5 bases, with 8 bases spanning the gap. This CDR3 is 13 amino acids long. CDR3 in DNA: TGTGCCAGCAGTGAAGGTCGGGGGGAGACCCAGTACTTC. It is translated as CASSEGRGETQYF.

The V and J genes are TRBV19 and TRBJ2-7; TRBD1 might be the D (6 bases). The V gene lost 4 bases and the J gene lost 0 bases, with 7 bases spanning the gap. The CDR3 is 13 amino acids. Germline-derived CDR1 and CDR2 are LNHDA and SQIVND (reference sequence). CDR3: CASSNRDSYEQYF. The DNA for the CDR3 is TGTGCCAGTAGTAACAGGGACTCCTACGAGCAGTACTTC.

This rearrangement joins TRBV6-2 or TRBV6-3 to TRBJ1-5; TRBD1 agrees at 12 bases. The CDR3 spans 18 residues. The V and J ends lost 5 bases and 2 bases, in that order; junction bases with no gene match: 10. CDR1 MNHEY and CDR2 SVGEGT come from the germline V gene. The CDR3 DNA follows: TGTGCCAGCAGTCCCCCGGGACAGGGGGCAGTGGGCAATCAGCCCCAGCATTTT. This codes for CASSPPGQGAVGNQPQHF.

The chain employs TRBV30 and TRBJ1-1; TRBD1 agrees at 11 bases. Unmatched junction bases numbered 3, after V lost 2 bases and J lost 4 bases. Germline assignment: CDR1 GTSNPN and CDR2 SVGIG (reference sequence). CDR3 size: 14 residues. CDR3 sequence (DNA): TGTGCCTGGAGTAGGGGGACAGGGGGCACTGAAGCTTTCTTT. Its protein is CAWSRGTGGTEAFF. The whole variable domain, filled in from reference TRBV30 and TRBJ1-1, reads SQTIHQWPATLVQPVGSPLSLECTVEGTSNPNLYWYRQAAGRGLQLLFYSVGIGQISSEVPQNLSASRPQDRQFILSSKKLLLSDSGFYLCAWSRGTGGTEAFFGQGTRLTVV.

The chain uses TRBV5-4 and TRBJ1-1; 8 nucleotides line up with TRBD1. Germline CDR1 is SGHNT and CDR2 is YYREEE (reference sequence). The trim removed 0 bases at V and 2 bases at J, leaving 6 bases unmatched. The CDR3 is made up of 16 amino acids. Written as DNA, the CDR3 is TGTGCCAGCAGCTTGGGGACAGGGTTCGGTAACACTGAAGCTTTCTTT. Translating it yields CASSLGTGFGNTEAFF.

The chain employs TRBV30 and TRBJ1-5, with TRBD1 as a possible D gene (5 bases). Germline V CDR1 and CDR2: GTSNPN, SVGIG (reference sequence). The V end lost 2 bases, the J end lost 7 bases, and 12 bases lay between the germline ends. The CDR3 totals 13 residues. CDR3 DNA sequence: TGTGCCTGGAGTCTGGGGGGGTCACAGCCCCAGCATTTT. Protein: CAWSLGGSQPQHF.

The chain combines TRBV25-1 with TRBJ1-2, with a weak D call TRBD1 (5 bases). The length of the CDR3 is 13 residues. V lost 4 bases and J 6 bases, leaving 12 bases between the germline ends. Germline CDR1 reads MGHDK; CDR2 reads SYGVNS. The DNA of the CDR3 is TGTGCCAGCAGTGTCCATTTAGGGGATGGCTACACCTTC. Protein: CASSVHLGDGYTF.

The chain employs TRBV4-2 and TRBJ2-2; the D gene is possibly TRBD2 (5 bases). Per germline, CDR1 LGHNA and CDR2 YNFKEQ. The germline V and J ends were trimmed by 0 bases and 1 base, with 9 bases remaining between them. There are 16 residues in the CDR3. The CDR3 coding sequence is TGTGCCAGCAGCCAAGAGGTTGCGGGGAACACCGGGGAGCTGTTTTTT. Encoded protein: CASSQEVAGNTGELFF.

The chain employs TRBV24-1 and TRBJ2-2, with 10 bases identical to TRBD1. The ends lost 3 bases at V and 11 bases at J; junction bases unmatched: 8. The CDR3 covers 15 residues. Germline values: CDR1 KGHDR, CDR2 SFDVKD. The CDR3 loop is CATSDHSRDRGELFF. DNA for the CDR3: TGTGCCACCAGTGATCACTCCAGGGACAGGGGAGAGCTGTTTTTT.

The rearrangement links TRBV6-2 or TRBV6-3 to TRBJ2-2; D not resolved. The ends were cut back, 2 bases at V and 4 bases at J, with 11 bases in the middle. This CDR3 has 15 residues. The germline CDR1 and CDR2 sequences are MNHEY and SVGEGT. Here the CDR3 DNA reads TGTGCCAGCAGTTACAGTCCCCCCGGCACCGGGGAGCTGTTTTTT. Residues: CASSYSPPGTGELFF.

The V call is TRBV4-3, the J call TRBJ1-1, with 7 bases aligning to TRBD1. Germline CDR1 LGHNA, CDR2 YSLEER. The CDR3 covers 16 residues. Germline trimming cut 0 bases from V and 6 bases from J; bases unmatched to any gene: 10. The CDR3 sequence: CASSQETTGLLAEAFF. DNA for the CDR3: TGCGCCAGCAGCCAAGAGACGACAGGGCTTCTAGCTGAAGCTTTCTTT.

The chain links TRBV28 to TRBJ1-4; perhaps TRBD1 as D (5 bases). V gave up 3 bases and J gave up 3 bases, with 14 bases separating them. CDR3 size: 16 residues. Germline V gene sequence: CDR1 MDHEN, CDR2 SYDVKM. CDR3 coding DNA: TGTGCCAGCAGTTTTTGGGACGGGGGGGCTAATGAAAAACTGTTTTTT. Protein sequence: CASSFWDGGANEKLFF.

This clone was detected only once. The V gene is TRBV6-5, the J gene TRBJ1-2; no clear D. The CDR3 length is 14 residues. V gave up 7 bases and J gave up 2 bases, with 14 bases separating them. Per the germline V gene, CDR1 is MNHEY and CDR2 is SVGAGI. CDR3 region: CASNSPGTNYGYTF. CDR3 in DNA: TGTGCCAGCAATTCTCCGGGAACCAACTATGGCTACACCTTC.

V usage is TRBV27 and J usage is TRBJ2-5; D is ambiguous. V was trimmed by 5 bases and J by 5 bases, leaving 6 bases between them. The CDR3 spans 11 residues. Germline values: CDR1 MNHEY, CDR2 SMNVEV (reference sequence). DNA for the CDR3: TGTGCCAGCAGTGTCCGGGAGACCCAGTACTTC. Its protein is CASSVRETQYF.

The chain recombines TRBV7-3 with TRBJ2-1, with 8 bases identical to TRBD2. The length of the CDR3 is 17 residues. V shed 2 bases, J shed 1 base, and the junction held 7 bases outside the gene matches. Germline V gene sequence: CDR1 SGHTA, CDR2 FQGTGA. The CDR3 loop is CASSLYPAGVSYNEQFF. The CDR3 DNA reads TGTGCCAGCAGCTTATACCCAGCGGGAGTGTCCTACAATGAGCAGTTCTTC. Full variable domain (remainder filled in from reference TRBV7-3 and TRBJ2-1): GAGVSQTPSNKVTEKGKYVELRCDPISGHTALYWYRQSLGQGPEFLIYFQGTGAADDSGLPNDRFFAVRPEGSVSTLKIQRTERGDSAVYLCASSLYPAGVSYNEQFFGPGTRLTVL.